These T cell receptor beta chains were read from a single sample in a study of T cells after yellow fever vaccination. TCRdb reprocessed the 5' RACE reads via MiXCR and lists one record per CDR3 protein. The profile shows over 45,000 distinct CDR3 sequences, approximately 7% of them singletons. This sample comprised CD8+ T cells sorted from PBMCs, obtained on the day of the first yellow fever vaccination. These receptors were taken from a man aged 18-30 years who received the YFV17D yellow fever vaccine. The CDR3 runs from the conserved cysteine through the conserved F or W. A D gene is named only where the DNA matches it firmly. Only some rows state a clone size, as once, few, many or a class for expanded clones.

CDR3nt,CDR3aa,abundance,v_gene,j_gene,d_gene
TGTGCCAGCAGCGGGGGGCCCGGGAATAATGAAAAACTGTTTTTT,CASSGGPGNNEKLFF,many,TRBV12-3/TRBV12-4,TRBJ1-4,.
TGTGCCAGCAGCCCGAGTGTGTACACTGAAGCTTTCTTT,CASSPSVYTEAFF,many,TRBV12-3/TRBV12-4,TRBJ1-1,.
TGTGCCAGCAGGCGGGGGCGGGGTGAAGCTTTCTTT,CASRRGRGEAFF,many,TRBV11-2,TRBJ1-1,.
TGTGCCAGCAGTTTTAATCAGCCCCAGCATTTT,CASSFNQPQHF,few,TRBV28,TRBJ1-5,.
TGTGCCAGCAGGGTTTGGGGGTCAAGGGAAGATACGCAGTATTTT,CASRVWGSREDTQYF,many,TRBV5-4,TRBJ2-3,.
TGTGCCAGCAGCCTTCGGGGGCTGGGAGAAGAGACCCAGTACTTC,CASSLRGLGEETQYF,.,TRBV9,TRBJ2-5,.
TGTGCCATCAGTGAGTCGAGACGGGACCACAATGAGCAGTTCTTC,CAISESRRDHNEQFF,many,TRBV10-3,TRBJ2-1,.
TGTGCCAGCAGTCCCCCAGAACCAGCGGCCCTCCACTTT,CASSPPEPAALHF,.,TRBV27,TRBJ1-6,.
TGTGCCAGCAGCCCAACCGGGACACCGGTTCAGGGCTACACCTTC,CASSPTGTPVQGYTF,few,TRBV7-9,TRBJ1-2,.
TGTGCCATCAGTGGTACCGGGACTGGGAAATTTGATACGCAGTATTTT,CAISGTGTGKFDTQYF,many,TRBV10-3,TRBJ2-3,.
TGTGCCAGCAGTTTATCCTCGGGGGGGCAAACTCACAATGAGCAGTTCTTC,CASSLSSGGQTHNEQFF,.,TRBV27,TRBJ2-1,TRBD2
TGTGCCAGCAGCCAAGACAGGGGTAGCGGGGTCCCGTTGGGCACCGGGGAGCTGTTTTTT,CASSQDRGSGVPLGTGELFF,many,TRBV4-2,TRBJ2-2,TRBD2
TGTGCCAGCAGCTACCAGGGGCCCTCCACAGATACGCAGTATTTT,CASSYQGPSTDTQYF,few,TRBV5-4,TRBJ2-3,.
TGTGCCAGCAGTAGAGACGGACTAGCCAGGTCGGGGGAGCAGTTCTTC,CASSRDGLARSGEQFF,many,TRBV12-3/TRBV12-4,TRBJ2-1,TRBD2
TGTGCCAGCAGCTTGGATGTCGGGGGACGCCTGGTCCACAATGAGCAGTTCTTC,CASSLDVGGRLVHNEQFF,few,TRBV5-6,TRBJ2-1,.
TGCGCCAGCAGTCTTTCCACCCAGGGCTTCAACCAGCCCCAGCATTTT,CASSLSTQGFNQPQHF,.,TRBV23-1,TRBJ1-5,.
TGTGCCAGCAGTTACTTTCTGGGGGAGAAGATCCAAGAGACCCAGTACTTC,CASSYFLGEKIQETQYF,few,TRBV6-5,TRBJ2-5,.
TGTGCCAGCAGCCAAGATTCGACTAGCGGGGCCGTACCAGATACGCAGTATTTT,CASSQDSTSGAVPDTQYF,many,TRBV3-1,TRBJ2-3,TRBD2
TGTGCCACCTCCGATTGGCCCCTGCTTCCTTCTGGGGCCAACGTCCTGACTTTC,CATSDWPLLPSGANVLTF,.,TRBV28,TRBJ2-6,.
TGTGCCACCAGCAGCCCGGGGAGGGGCTACACCTTC,CATSSPGRGYTF,many,TRBV15,TRBJ1-2,.
TGTGCCAGCAGCCATCCCTCGGAAGGACAGGGTTACAATGAGCAGTTCTTC,CASSHPSEGQGYNEQFF,few,TRBV27,TRBJ2-1,TRBD1
TGTGCCAGCAGCTGGCATTCCGGCCCCCCGGGAGATACGCAGTATTTT,CASSWHSGPPGDTQYF,.,TRBV5-5,TRBJ2-3,.
TGTGCCAGCAGCTCCTTAGCGGGGAGGTGGGATGAGCAGTTCTTC,CASSSLAGRWDEQFF,few,TRBV5-5,TRBJ2-1,TRBD2
TGTGCCAGCAGCTGCGGGACAGGGCGGCGAAGCAATCAGCCCCAGCATTTT,CASSCGTGRRSNQPQHF,.,TRBV5-6,TRBJ1-5,TRBD1
TGCGCCACCAGGGCTGCCAACACCGGGGAGCTGTTTTTT,CATRAANTGELFF,.,TRBV4-1,TRBJ2-2,.
TGTGCCAGCAGTTACGACCCTTTGACAGTTAGCAATCAGCCCCAGCATTTT,CASSYDPLTVSNQPQHF,many,TRBV6-5,TRBJ1-5,.
TGTGCCAGCAGCCCAGATCTGGGCACTGAAGCTTTCTTT,CASSPDLGTEAFF,few,TRBV7-2,TRBJ1-1,.
TGTGCCAGCAGTTTCCCCGGGCGGGAAGCTTTCTTT,CASSFPGREAFF,many,TRBV12-3/TRBV12-4,TRBJ1-1,.
TGTGCCAGCAGTTTCGGGAGGACAGGGGGCGATCAGCCCCAGCATTTT,CASSFGRTGGDQPQHF,many,TRBV12-3/TRBV12-4,TRBJ1-5,TRBD1
TGCGCCAGCAGTTCACCCTCAGGGCTGGGGGATGAGCAGTTCTTC,CASSSPSGLGDEQFF,many,TRBV5-1,TRBJ2-1,.
TGTGCCAGCAGCGCGAGGGACAGGGGCTACAATGAGCAGTTCTTC,CASSARDRGYNEQFF,many,TRBV4-2,TRBJ2-1,TRBD1
TGTGCCAGCAGTTCCACCCGACAGGAAAGGGCCTACGAGCAGTACTTC,CASSSTRQERAYEQYF,many,TRBV28,TRBJ2-7,.
TGTGCCAGCGGTGAGGAGGGGGAAATGAACACTGAAGCTTTCTTT,CASGEEGEMNTEAFF,.,TRBV2,TRBJ1-1,.
TGTGCCAGTAGTGACAGGGCGGCCGGGGAGCTGTTTTTT,CASSDRAAGELFF,many,TRBV19,TRBJ2-2,TRBD1
TGCAGCGTCGCTCCGGGACAGGGAGCAGCTTTCTTT,CSVAPGQGAAFF,.,TRBV29-1,TRBJ1-1,TRBD1
TGTGCCATCAGTGACACTTACACCGGGGAGCTGTTTTTT,CAISDTYTGELFF,.,TRBV10-3,TRBJ2-2,.
TGTGCCAGCAGTCCGCACACGAACACTGAAGCTTTCTTT,CASSPHTNTEAFF,few,TRBV27,TRBJ1-1,.
TGTGCCAGCAGTGAACCGGGACTAACGACCAATGAGCAGTTCTTC,CASSEPGLTTNEQFF,many,TRBV6-1,TRBJ2-1,TRBD2
TGTGCCAGCAGCTTAAGTCAGGTGGCCGGGGAGCTGTTTTTT,CASSLSQVAGELFF,.,TRBV7-9,TRBJ2-2,.
TGTGCCAGCAGTGAAGCTGGTGGGGGCGGGACTGAAGCTTTCTTT,CASSEAGGGGTEAFF,many,TRBV6-1,TRBJ1-1,.
TGTGCCATCAGTCCGCAGGGATATGAGCAGTTCTTC,CAISPQGYEQFF,.,TRBV10-3,TRBJ2-1,.
TGTGCCACCTCCGGCCGGGCGGTAGGGGACTATTCCTTGGAAGACACAGATACGCAGTATTTT,CATSGRAVGDYSLEDTDTQYF,.,TRBV6-4,TRBJ2-3,TRBD2
TGTGCCAGCAGCGAGGGGGACGGCCCGGGGGAGCAGTACTTC,CASSEGDGPGEQYF,.,TRBV6-1,TRBJ2-7,.